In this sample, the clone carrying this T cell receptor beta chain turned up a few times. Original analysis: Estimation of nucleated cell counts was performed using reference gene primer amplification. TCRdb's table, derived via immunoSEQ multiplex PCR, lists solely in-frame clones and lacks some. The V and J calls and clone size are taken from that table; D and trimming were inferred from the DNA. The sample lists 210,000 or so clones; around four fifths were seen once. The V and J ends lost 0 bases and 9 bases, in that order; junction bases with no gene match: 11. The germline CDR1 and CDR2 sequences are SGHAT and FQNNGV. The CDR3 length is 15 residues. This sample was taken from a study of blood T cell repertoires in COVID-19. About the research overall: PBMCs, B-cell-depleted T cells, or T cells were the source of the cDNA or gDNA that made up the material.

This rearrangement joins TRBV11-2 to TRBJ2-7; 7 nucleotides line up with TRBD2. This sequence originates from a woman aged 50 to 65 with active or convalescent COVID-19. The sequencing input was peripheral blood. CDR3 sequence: CASSLDLAAGTTQYF. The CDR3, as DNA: TGTGCCAGCAGCTTAGATCTGGCGGCCGGGACTACGCAGTACTTC.